The 25 T cell receptor beta chains below all came from one sample that was sequenced in a study of patients with pleural tuberculosis. TCRdb re-called the reads with MiXCR, one entry per CDR3 protein. In the table there are 45,000 to 55,000 distinct CDR3 sequences, 6% to 9.5% of which are singletons. The receptors come from a human donor with pleural tuberculosis.

Ten or more counts support this clonotype. The rearrangement uses TRBV11-2 and TRBJ2-3; D is unresolved. This CDR3 is 12 amino acids long. Germline CDR1 reads SGHAT; CDR2 reads FQNNGV. Trimming took off 10 bases at V and 0 bases at J, with 8 bases between the two ends. The CDR3 is CATKISTDTQYF. For the CDR3, the DNA is TGTGCCACCAAGATAAGCACAGATACGCAGTATTTT.

This clonotype was counted ten times or more. The chain links TRBV7-8 to TRBJ2-7; possibly TRBD1 or TRBD2 for D (5 bases each). CDR1 is SGHVS, CDR2 FQNEAQ, per germline. Between the trimmed V and J ends, which lost 5 bases and 3 bases, there was a span of 11 bases. This CDR3 is built from 13 residues. The CDR3 reads CASSLGRYYEQYF. The CDR3 DNA sequence: TGTGCCAGCAGCCTGGGACGCTACTACGAGCAGTACTTC.

This clonotype was seen a few times. The DNA is left out, because the CDR3 cannot be placed on it with certainty; the CDR3 is given as TCRdb lists it. The rearrangement uses TRBV19 and TRBJ1-2; the table assigns TRBD1, which was not confirmed against the DNA. Germline V gene data show CDR1 as LNHDA and CDR2 as SQIVND (reference sequence). The CDR3 is 12 residues long, counting both termini. The CDR3 sequence: CASSSGPAGYTF.

This chain links TRBV5-1 with TRBJ1-3; TRBD1 is a possible D gene (5 bases). Germline V lookup: CDR1 SGHRS, CDR2 YFSETQ. The CDR3 consists of 17 residues. The V and J ends lost 0 bases and 2 bases respectively, with 15 bases between them. The CDR3 loop is CASSLVGTQGPGNTIYF. The CDR3 nucleotides read TGCGCCAGCAGCTTGGTAGGAACGCAGGGACCTGGAAACACCATATATTTT.

The chain combines TRBV14 with TRBJ2-3; the D gene is possibly TRBD1 (5 bases). The CDR3 has 17 amino acids. V lost 1 base, J lost 2 bases, and 16 bases lay in between. In germline, CDR1 is SGHDN, CDR2 FVKESK. The chain's CDR3 is CASSQVVRARDTDTQYF. As DNA, the CDR3 is TGTGCCAGCAGCCAAGTTGTCAGGGCTAGGGACACAGATACGCAGTATTTT. Supplemented by reference TRBV14 and TRBJ2-3, the full variable domain reads EAGVTQFPSHSVIEKGQTVTLRCDPISGHDNLYWYRRVMGKEIKFLLHFVKESKQDESGMPNNRFLAERTGGTYSTLKVQPAELEDSGVYFCASSQVVRARDTDTQYFGPGTRLTVL.

This clonotype was recorded many times. The chain has TRBV5-1 and TRBJ1-1; a weak D match, TRBD1 (6 bases). Germline V CDR1 and CDR2: SGHRS, YFSETQ. V was cut by 4 bases and J by 0 bases, with 13 bases left in between. The length of the CDR3 is 15 residues. CDR3 in DNA: TGCGCCAGCAGCGGAACAGGGATTGTGAACACTGAAGCTTTCTTT. It translates to CASSGTGIVNTEAFF.

This clonotype was detected many times. The genes are TRBV10-3 and TRBJ2-1; TRBD2 agrees at 10 bases. The V gene's germline CDR1 is ENHRY and CDR2 SYGVKD. The V gene end was trimmed by 0 bases and the J gene end by 6 bases; junction bases not matched to a gene: 5. The CDR3 has 16 amino acids. The CDR3 loop is CAISESIAGGLNEQFF. CDR3 DNA: TGTGCCATCAGTGAGTCGATAGCGGGAGGCCTCAATGAGCAGTTCTTC.

This clonotype came up many times. V is TRBV15 and J is TRBJ1-4; possible D gene TRBD1, 5 bases. V shed 1 base and J shed 6 bases, with 18 bases lying between them. Germline V CDR1 and CDR2: LNHNV, YYDKDF (reference sequence). The CDR3 length is 17 residues. CDR3 bases: TGTGCCACCAGCAGAGGGGGGGTCCTGGGGAAGGATGAAAAACTGTTTTTT. Its protein product is CATSRGGVLGKDEKLFF.

This clonotype was seen ten or more times. This sequence joins TRBV12-3 or TRBV12-4 and TRBJ2-1, with D unclear. This CDR3 has 14 amino acids. V was shortened by 0 bases and J by 0 bases, with 3 bases between the two germline ends. The CDR3 region is CASSLADSYNEQFF. In DNA form, the CDR3 reads TGTGCCAGCAGTTTAGCAGACTCCTACAATGAGCAGTTCTTC.

This clonotype was recorded many times. The chain recombines TRBV7-3 with TRBJ1-6, with D possibly TRBD1 on 5 matching bases. Between the trimmed V and J ends, which lost 1 base and 5 bases, there was a span of 18 bases. CDR3 length: 18 amino acids. Germline values: CDR1 SGHTA, CDR2 FQGTGA. The CDR3 here is CASSLNSLAGQNNSPLHF. CDR3 nucleotide sequence: TGTGCCAGCAGCTTAAATAGTCTAGCGGGGCAGAATAATTCACCCCTCCACTTT.

This clonotype was found many times. V usage is TRBV20-1 and J usage is TRBJ2-1; no clear D. This CDR3 contains 14 residues. The V and J ends lost 3 bases and 1 base respectively, with 10 bases between them. Per germline, CDR1 DFQATT and CDR2 SNEGSKA (reference sequence). DNA of the CDR3: TGCAGTGCTAGGGGATGGCGGTCCTACAATGAGCAGTTCTTC. It encodes CSARGWRSYNEQFF.

The V call is TRBV7-3, the J call TRBJ2-1; possible D gene TRBD2, 6 bases. The length of the CDR3 is 14 residues. The V end lost 1 base, the J end lost 5 bases, and 9 bases lay between the germline ends. CDR1 and CDR2 (germline): SGHTA, FQGTGA. CDR3 in DNA: TGTGCCAGCAGCTTAAACGCGGGGAACAATGAGCAGTTCTTC. Protein product: CASSLNAGNNEQFF.

V usage is TRBV5-4 and J usage is TRBJ1-6; the match to TRBD1 covers 11 bases. From germline, CDR1 is SGHNT and CDR2 YYREEE (reference sequence). This CDR3 comprises 17 residues. J lost 4 bases, V lost 0 bases, and 3 bases had no gene match. CDR3 DNA sequence: TGTGCCAGCAGCTTGGGGACAGGGGGCGTGTATAATTCACCCCTCCACTTT. Its translation: CASSLGTGGVYNSPLHF.

This clonotype is medium-sized in the sample. V usage is TRBV2 and J usage is TRBJ2-1; 8 bases align to TRBD2. The J segment lost 9 bases and the V segment lost 8 bases, leaving 12 bases of the junction unmatched. The CDR3 is 14 residues long. Germline lookup yields CDR1 SNHLY and CDR2 FYNNEI. This CDR3 reads CASGARSGSGEQFF. CDR3 bases: TGTGCCAGCGGGGCTAGGAGCGGGAGTGGTGAGCAGTTCTTC.

This clonotype came up many times. The chain couples TRBV10-3 to TRBJ2-3; no reliable D call. Trimming pared 0 bases from V and 6 bases from J, leaving 1 base between. This CDR3 comprises 11 residues. CDR1 ENHRY and CDR2 SYGVKD come from the germline V gene. CDR3 region: CAISESDTQYF. The CDR3 DNA is TGTGCCATCAGTGAGTCCGATACGCAGTATTTT.

This clonotype was recorded many times. The rearrangement links TRBV12-3 or TRBV12-4 to TRBJ2-1; D may be TRBD1 or TRBD2 (6 bases each). The CDR3 contains 17 residues. V lost 3 bases and J 10 bases, leaving 25 bases between the germline ends. CDR3 protein: CASSFLSVGGLIGEQFF. The CDR3 DNA reads TGTGCCAGCAGTTTTCTCTCCGTTGGGGGGCTAATCGGGGAGCAGTTCTTC.

This clonotype appeared many times. V is TRBV7-1 and J is TRBJ1-5; D is uncertain. TRBV7-1 is sorted into the ORF group, with uncertain function. The CDR3 spans 14 residues. Deletions cut 3 bases from V and 1 base from J, with 7 bases between. CDR3 DNA: TGTGCCAGCAGCTCTGCGCAGAGCAATCAGCCCCAGCATTTT. It translates to CASSSAQSNQPQHF.

This clonotype was seen only a few times. CDR3 protein: CASSLWGLGEETQYF. The CDR3 DNA reads TGTGCCAGCAGTTTGTGGGGGCTAGGCGAAGAGACCCAGTACTTC. V is TRBV12-3 or TRBV12-4 and J is TRBJ2-5, with a weak D call TRBD1 (6 bases). Deletions cut 3 bases from V and 3 bases from J, with 14 bases between. This CDR3 has 15 amino acids.

This clonotype was observed many times. J is TRBJ2-3 and V is TRBV24-1; D might be TRBD2 (5 bases). Germline V gives CDR1 KGHDR, CDR2 SFDVKD. The germline V and J ends were trimmed by 4 bases and 0 bases, with 16 bases remaining between them. The CDR3 covers 17 residues. DNA of the CDR3: TGTGCCACCAGTGAACAATCAGGAGGATCTAGCACAGATACGCAGTATTTT. Translation gives CATSEQSGGSSTDTQYF.

This clonotype was detected ten times or more. V usage is TRBV2 and J usage is TRBJ2-5, with D perhaps matching TRBD1 or TRBD2 (5 bases each). V was trimmed by 2 bases and J by 5 bases, leaving 9 bases between them. The germline V gene encodes CDR1 SNHLY and CDR2 FYNNEI. CDR3 length: 13 amino acids. CDR3: CASSELEGETQYF. The CDR3 DNA sequence: TGTGCCAGCAGTGAATTAGAGGGGGAGACCCAGTACTTC.

This clonotype came up many times. This chain's CDR3 is CASSSGTVSTDTQYF. The CDR3 bases are TGTGCCAGCAGTTCCGGGACAGTGAGCACAGATACGCAGTATTTT. The chain links TRBV28 to TRBJ2-3; TRBD1 aligns across 7 bases. Germline CDR1 MDHEN, CDR2 SYDVKM. With 4 bases clipped from V and 0 bases from J, the junction kept 4 bases outside the gene matches. CDR3 length: 15 residues.

This clonotype was detected only a few times. The chain couples TRBV18 to TRBJ2-5, with 7 bases that match TRBD1. Germline lookup yields CDR1 KGHSH and CDR2 LQKENI. The CDR3 length is 13 residues. V lost 6 bases and J lost 3; bases outside the gene matches: 4. The CDR3 bases are TGTGCCAGCTCCCCTGACAGGGAAGAGACCCAGTACTTC. It translates to CASSPDREETQYF.

Many counts were recorded for this clonotype. The gene calls are TRBV28 and TRBJ1-3; maybe TRBD1 (5 bases). Germline CDR1 is MDHEN and CDR2 is SYDVKM. The CDR3 runs 13 residues. V was trimmed by 3 bases and J by 6 bases, leaving 9 bases between them. The CDR3 loop is CASSFPGTNTIYF. In DNA form, the CDR3 reads TGTGCCAGCAGTTTCCCGGGGACAAACACCATATATTTT.

As to this clonotype: A much larger clone is a single base away; this may be a read error. CDR3 residues: CASSFPGHPYNEQLF. In DNA form, the CDR3 reads TGTGCCAGCAGCTTTCCAGGACACCCCTACAATGAGCAGCTCTTC. The chain carries TRBV11-1 and TRBJ2-1, with D possibly being TRBD1 (5 bases). In germline, CDR1 is SGHAT, CDR2 FQDESV (reference sequence). The CDR3 contains 15 residues. The variable domain in full, completed from reference TRBV11-1 and TRBJ2-1, reads EAEVAQSPRYKITEKSQAVAFWCDPISGHATLYWYRQILGQGPELLVQFQDESVVDDSQLPKDRFSAERLKGVDSTLKIQPAELGDSAMYLCASSFPGHPYNEQLFGPGTRLTVL.

This clonotype has a count of ten or more. The chain has TRBV12-3 or TRBV12-4 and TRBJ1-1, with D uncertain. V was trimmed by 5 bases and J by 1 base, leaving 11 bases between them. The CDR3 is made up of 14 amino acids. CDR3 sequence reads: CASSPLVGNTEAFF. The CDR3 DNA reads TGTGCCAGCAGTCCCCTGGTGGGGAACACTGAAGCTTTCTTT.